This T cell receptor beta chain was recorded in a study of T cells in Graves' hyperthyroidism and ophthalmopathy. What was amplified from RNA transcripts were TCR beta CDR3 regions. HTBI primers were employed in a first-round RT-PCR of the TCR CDR3. TCRdb reprocessed the multiplex PCR reads with MiXCR, giving one entry per CDR3 protein. The data contain 300,000 to 400,000 distinct CDR3 sequences, about 15% of them singletons. Over 18 months, lack of ophthalmopathy progression marked Graves' hyperthyroidism as stable. Uncontrolled infection, other autoimmune disease, pregnancy or lactation excluded patients. Used for diagnoses were clinical symptoms, serum thyroxine and TRAb, thyroid ultrasound and orbital computed tomography. Study-wide findings and caveats: Most thyroid clonotypes with frequency above 0.001 were detected in blood.

This CDR3 contains 13 residues. V lost 5 bases and J lost 1, with 7 bases in between. Germline assignment: CDR1 MNHNS and CDR2 SASEGT. As to this clonotype: Its antigen is currently unknown.

This rearrangement joins TRBV6-1 to TRBJ2-3, with unresolved D. The sequence derives from a woman aged 25 to 39 with Graves' hyperthyroidism. Sequencing was done on a sample of blood. CDR3 sequence: CASSPRRTDTQYF. The CDR3 region has the DNA TGTGCCAGCAGTCCACGACGCACAGATACGCAGTATTTT.